Listed below are T cell receptor beta chains from one sample, sequenced in a study of blood T cells in healthy people across ages. From the 5' RACE reads, TCRdb called clonotypes with MiXCR, one entry per CDR3 protein. The sample contains about 1.6 million distinct CDR3 sequences, about 35% of which appear only once. The sequenced material came from blood. These receptors were taken from a woman in her thirties in good health. Each CDR3 is given with its conserved first and last residue. Each record gives: clone size, D gene, J gene, V gene, CDR3 DNA, CDR3 protein. The D gene is left open where the match is weak. Clone size, where shown, is once, few, many, or a class for clones that have expanded.

clone_size: -; d_call: TRBD2; j_call: TRBJ2-1; v_call: TRBV6-1; cdr3_nt: TGTGCCAGCAGTGAATTGGGTAGCGGGTACAATGAGCAGTTCTTC; cdr3_aa: CASSELGSGYNEQFF
clone_size: -; d_call: -; j_call: TRBJ1-2; v_call: TRBV7-9; cdr3_nt: TGTGCCAGCAGCTTATCTGCGTGGGGGCGAAACTATGGCTACACCTTC; cdr3_aa: CASSLSAWGRNYGYTF
clone_size: few; d_call: -; j_call: TRBJ2-7; v_call: TRBV5-6; cdr3_nt: TGTGCCAGCAGCCAAAGGGGGGCCCCACCCCTATACGAGCAGTACTTC; cdr3_aa: CASSQRGAPPLYEQYF
clone_size: -; d_call: TRBD2; j_call: TRBJ2-5; v_call: TRBV3-1; cdr3_nt: TGTGCCAGCAGCCAAGATCCGCGGCGGGGGGTTTCGGAGACCCAGTACTTC; cdr3_aa: CASSQDPRRGVSETQYF
clone_size: -; d_call: TRBD1; j_call: TRBJ2-7; v_call: TRBV11-2; cdr3_nt: TGTGCCAGCAGCTTAGGAGCCGGACAGGGCGGCGAGCAGTACTTC; cdr3_aa: CASSLGAGQGGEQYF
clone_size: -; d_call: -; j_call: TRBJ1-1; v_call: TRBV4-1; cdr3_nt: TGCGCCAGCAGCCAGCCTGGACTGTACACTGAAGCTTTCTTT; cdr3_aa: CASSQPGLYTEAFF
clone_size: few; d_call: -; j_call: TRBJ2-5; v_call: TRBV6-6; cdr3_nt: TGTACCAGCAACCTGGACTTCCTGGAGACCCAGTACTTC; cdr3_aa: CTSNLDFLETQYF
clone_size: many; d_call: -; j_call: TRBJ2-6; v_call: TRBV9; cdr3_nt: TGTGCCAGCAGCGTATCCCCTCAATATACAGGGGCCAACGTCCTGACTTTC; cdr3_aa: CASSVSPQYTGANVLTF
clone_size: -; d_call: -; j_call: TRBJ2-7; v_call: TRBV11-2; cdr3_nt: TGTGCCAGCAGCTTAGGGGGTGGGACCGGATCCTACGAGCAGTACTTC; cdr3_aa: CASSLGGGTGSYEQYF
clone_size: few; d_call: TRBD2; j_call: TRBJ2-1; v_call: TRBV6-6; cdr3_nt: TGTGCCAGCAGTCCTTATAGCGGGGTGAGCTCCTACAATGAGCAGTTCTTC; cdr3_aa: CASSPYSGVSSYNEQFF
clone_size: -; d_call: TRBD2; j_call: TRBJ2-7; v_call: TRBV9; cdr3_nt: TGTGCCAGCAGCCTCTCCATAGCGGGGTCGATCTCCTACGAGCAGTACTTC; cdr3_aa: CASSLSIAGSISYEQYF
clone_size: -; d_call: -; j_call: TRBJ2-1; v_call: TRBV4-1; cdr3_nt: TGCGCCAGCAGCCAAGAGAGGTGGGGGAGGTGGGGATACAGTGAGCAGTTCTTC; cdr3_aa: CASSQERWGRWGYSEQFF
clone_size: -; d_call: TRBD1; j_call: TRBJ2-7; v_call: TRBV6-8; cdr3_nt: TGTGCCAGCAGTTGGACAGGTAAAAGGGACGAGCAGTACTTC; cdr3_aa: CASSWTGKRDEQYF
clone_size: -; d_call: -; j_call: TRBJ1-4; v_call: TRBV13; cdr3_nt: TGTGCCAGCAGCCAAAACGGGGGAGGTATCGCAGAAAAACTGTTTTTT; cdr3_aa: CASSQNGGGIAEKLFF
clone_size: -; d_call: TRBD2; j_call: TRBJ2-3; v_call: TRBV20-1; cdr3_nt: TGTGGGGGACTAGCGGGAGTAGCGGCAGATACGCAGTATTTT; cdr3_aa: CGGLAGVAADTQYF
clone_size: -; d_call: -; j_call: TRBJ2-7; v_call: TRBV20-1; cdr3_nt: TGCAGTGCTAGGGTAGGGGTCCAATTCCACGAGCAGTACTTC; cdr3_aa: CSARVGVQFHEQYF
clone_size: few; d_call: TRBD2; j_call: TRBJ2-1; v_call: TRBV28; cdr3_nt: TGTGCCAGCAGTCGAGGGACTAGCGGGAGGTGGTACAATGAGCAGTTCTTC; cdr3_aa: CASSRGTSGRWYNEQFF
clone_size: -; d_call: -; j_call: TRBJ2-1; v_call: TRBV27; cdr3_nt: TGTGCCAGCAGTTTATTTGGGGGCGCTAACAATGAGCAGTTCTTC; cdr3_aa: CASSLFGGANNEQFF
clone_size: -; d_call: TRBD2; j_call: TRBJ2-1; v_call: TRBV7-3; cdr3_nt: TGTGCCAGCAGCTTAGGTGCGGGAGATCCCTACAATGAGCAGTTCTTC; cdr3_aa: CASSLGAGDPYNEQFF
clone_size: -; d_call: -; j_call: TRBJ1-5; v_call: TRBV7-8; cdr3_nt: TGTGCCAGCAGCTTAGCGGCAGCCAATCAGCCCCAGCATTTT; cdr3_aa: CASSLAAANQPQHF
clone_size: -; d_call: -; j_call: TRBJ2-7; v_call: TRBV18; cdr3_nt: TGTGCCAGCTCCCAAATGGGGGTTAGGGTATTAAGCTCCTACAATGAGCAGTACTTC; cdr3_aa: CASSQMGVRVLSSYNEQYF
clone_size: -; d_call: TRBD2; j_call: TRBJ2-5; v_call: TRBV7-9; cdr3_nt: TGTGCCAGCAGCTTAGTCGCAGCGGGGGGGAAAGAGACCCAGTACTTC; cdr3_aa: CASSLVAAGGKETQYF
clone_size: few; d_call: -; j_call: TRBJ1-2; v_call: TRBV13; cdr3_nt: TGTGCCAGCAGGCAAGCCGGGACGCGGGATGGCTACACCTTC; cdr3_aa: CASRQAGTRDGYTF
clone_size: many; d_call: TRBD2; j_call: TRBJ2-1; v_call: TRBV4-1; cdr3_nt: TGCGCCAGCAGCCAGGGCCTCGGGACTAGGTATATCACTGAGCAGTTCTTC; cdr3_aa: CASSQGLGTRYITEQFF
clone_size: -; d_call: TRBD2; j_call: TRBJ2-7; v_call: TRBV3-1; cdr3_nt: TGTGCCAGCAGCCCCACACTAGCGGGAGGGCCTAGTGCCTACGAGCAGTACTTC; cdr3_aa: CASSPTLAGGPSAYEQYF
clone_size: -; d_call: TRBD2; j_call: TRBJ2-1; v_call: TRBV6-1; cdr3_nt: TGTGCCAGCAGGACGACTAGCGGAGGGTACAATGAGCAGTTCTTC; cdr3_aa: CASRTTSGGYNEQFF
clone_size: -; d_call: TRBD2; j_call: TRBJ2-5; v_call: TRBV5-1; cdr3_nt: TGCGCCAGCAGGGCCCTAGCGGGAGGGGCGGAGACCCAGTACTTC; cdr3_aa: CASRALAGGAETQYF
clone_size: -; d_call: -; j_call: TRBJ2-3; v_call: TRBV9; cdr3_nt: TGTGCCAGCAGCGTAGTAGGGGTCCTCGATACGCAGTATTTT; cdr3_aa: CASSVVGVLDTQYF
clone_size: many; d_call: TRBD1; j_call: TRBJ2-6; v_call: TRBV7-3; cdr3_nt: TGTGCCAGCAACCCGACAGGGACCGGGGCCAACGTCCTGACTTTC; cdr3_aa: CASNPTGTGANVLTF
clone_size: few; d_call: TRBD1; j_call: TRBJ2-7; v_call: TRBV10-1; cdr3_nt: TGCGCCAGCCTGGGGACAGGGGGAGGCTACGAGCAGTACTTC; cdr3_aa: CASLGTGGGYEQYF
clone_size: -; d_call: TRBD1; j_call: TRBJ2-3; v_call: TRBV5-1; cdr3_nt: TGCGCCAGCTTGGGGACAGGGTCCGATACGCAGTATTTT; cdr3_aa: CASLGTGSDTQYF
clone_size: -; d_call: TRBD2; j_call: TRBJ2-1; v_call: TRBV3-1; cdr3_nt: TGTGCCAGCAGCCAAGCGGGAGGCGATGAGCAGTTCTTC; cdr3_aa: CASSQAGGDEQFF
clone_size: -; d_call: -; j_call: TRBJ2-4; v_call: TRBV14; cdr3_nt: TGTGCCAGCAGCCAAGTTGGGCCAAGGGACTTCCCATCTATTCAGTACTTC; cdr3_aa: CASSQVGPRDFPSIQYF
clone_size: -; d_call: TRBD2; j_call: TRBJ2-1; v_call: TRBV27; cdr3_nt: TGTGCCAGCAGTTCCCCTAGCGGGAGCGGAGACAATGAGCAGTTCTTC; cdr3_aa: CASSSPSGSGDNEQFF
clone_size: -; d_call: TRBD2; j_call: TRBJ2-7; v_call: TRBV6-2/TRBV6-3; cdr3_nt: TGTGCCAGCAGTTACCTAGCGGAGAGCTCCTACGAGCAGTACTTC; cdr3_aa: CASSYLAESSYEQYF
clone_size: -; d_call: -; j_call: TRBJ1-5; v_call: TRBV6-1; cdr3_nt: TGTGCCAGCTCTCCACAGGACGGTCGTCAATGGCCCCAGCATTTT; cdr3_aa: CASSPQDGRQWPQHF
clone_size: -; d_call: TRBD1; j_call: TRBJ2-6; v_call: TRBV27; cdr3_nt: TGTGCCAGCAGTCTACTATCAGGGGGCGTAAACTCTGGGGCCAGCGTCCTGACTTTC; cdr3_aa: CASSLLSGGVNSGASVLTF
clone_size: -; d_call: -; j_call: TRBJ2-5; v_call: TRBV6-1; cdr3_nt: TGTGCCAGCGGAAGAAGAGACAGTCCAGAGACCCAGTACTTC; cdr3_aa: CASGRRDSPETQYF
clone_size: -; d_call: -; j_call: TRBJ1-1; v_call: TRBV27; cdr3_nt: TGTGCCAGCATTCCCGGCGGGAAGGTTCGTGTGAACACTGAAGCTTTCTTT; cdr3_aa: CASIPGGKVRVNTEAFF
clone_size: few; d_call: TRBD1; j_call: TRBJ2-4; v_call: TRBV28; cdr3_nt: TGTGCCAGCAGTCCAGGGGGCTCCATGGACATTCAGTACTTC; cdr3_aa: CASSPGGSMDIQYF
clone_size: many; d_call: TRBD2; j_call: TRBJ2-1; v_call: TRBV29-1; cdr3_nt: TGCAGCGTTCCTCCCGGCCTAGCTAGCGGAAGAGACAATGAGCAGTTCTTC; cdr3_aa: CSVPPGLASGRDNEQFF
clone_size: -; d_call: -; j_call: TRBJ2-7; v_call: TRBV19; cdr3_nt: TGTGCCAGCTCCGGTGGGCAGTCCCCGAACGAGCAGTACTTC; cdr3_aa: CASSGGQSPNEQYF
clone_size: -; d_call: TRBD2; j_call: TRBJ2-3; v_call: TRBV28; cdr3_nt: TGTGCCAGCAGACTAAGAATAACTAGCGGGCACACAGATACGCAGTATTTT; cdr3_aa: CASRLRITSGHTDTQYF
clone_size: -; d_call: -; j_call: TRBJ2-1; v_call: TRBV11-2; cdr3_nt: TGTGCCAGCAGCTTAATGGGAGGAACGCGGAATGAGCAGTTCTTC; cdr3_aa: CASSLMGGTRNEQFF
clone_size: -; d_call: -; j_call: TRBJ2-1; v_call: TRBV2; cdr3_nt: TGTGCCAGCAGTGTAGCCTCAAGAGGATGGGAGCAGTTCTTC; cdr3_aa: CASSVASRGWEQFF
clone_size: many; d_call: -; j_call: TRBJ1-5; v_call: TRBV7-2; cdr3_nt: TGTGCCAGCAGCTCCCGGGACGGTCAGCCCCAGCATTTT; cdr3_aa: CASSSRDGQPQHF
clone_size: -; d_call: -; j_call: TRBJ2-1; v_call: TRBV3-1; cdr3_nt: TGTGCCAGCAGCCAAGCAAGCAATGAGCAGTTCTTC; cdr3_aa: CASSQASNEQFF
clone_size: few; d_call: TRBD2; j_call: TRBJ2-1; v_call: TRBV30; cdr3_nt: TGTGCCTGGAGAACTAGCGGGGGGGCCCACAATGAGCAGTTCTTC; cdr3_aa: CAWRTSGGAHNEQFF
clone_size: few; d_call: -; j_call: TRBJ1-6; v_call: TRBV25-1; cdr3_nt: TGTGCCAGCAGTGAAGGGAACGCCCGGGGACCCCTCCACTTT; cdr3_aa: CASSEGNARGPLHF
clone_size: -; d_call: -; j_call: TRBJ2-1; v_call: TRBV20-1; cdr3_nt: TGCAGTGCTAGGGATTGGACAGGTAGGGAGAGGGGACTATACAATGAGCAGTTCTTC; cdr3_aa: CSARDWTGRERGLYNEQFF
clone_size: few; d_call: TRBD1; j_call: TRBJ2-5; v_call: TRBV4-1; cdr3_nt: TGCGCCAGCAGCCAACCGAGACAGGGGGCGGGAAAGACCCAGTACTTC; cdr3_aa: CASSQPRQGAGKTQYF
clone_size: few; d_call: TRBD2; j_call: TRBJ2-2; v_call: TRBV5-6; cdr3_nt: TGTGCCAGCAGCGGAGCGGGGCCCGGGGAGCTGTTTTTT; cdr3_aa: CASSGAGPGELFF
clone_size: -; d_call: TRBD2; j_call: TRBJ2-1; v_call: TRBV27; cdr3_nt: TGTGCCAGTTTGGGTCGGGACTACTACAATGAGCAGTTCTTC; cdr3_aa: CASLGRDYYNEQFF
clone_size: few; d_call: -; j_call: TRBJ2-5; v_call: TRBV29-1; cdr3_nt: TGCAGCGTTGAACCTGTGGAGGCGAAGGTTGGGGAGACCCAGTACTTC; cdr3_aa: CSVEPVEAKVGETQYF
clone_size: -; d_call: -; j_call: TRBJ1-1; v_call: TRBV29-1; cdr3_nt: TGCAGCGAGTATGTACCAGCGAACACTGAAGCTTTCTTT; cdr3_aa: CSEYVPANTEAFF
clone_size: few; d_call: TRBD2; j_call: TRBJ2-4; v_call: TRBV20-1; cdr3_nt: TGCAGTGCTGGGACTAGCGGGAAAATCAAAAACATTCAGTACTTC; cdr3_aa: CSAGTSGKIKNIQYF
clone_size: -; d_call: TRBD2; j_call: TRBJ2-5; v_call: TRBV6-2/TRBV6-3; cdr3_nt: TGTGCCAGCATTGGGCTAGCGGGAGACGTGCAGTACTTC; cdr3_aa: CASIGLAGDVQYF
clone_size: few; d_call: -; j_call: TRBJ2-1; v_call: TRBV6-4; cdr3_nt: TGTGCCAGCAGTCCTTCCGACAGCACAGATGAGCAGTTCTTC; cdr3_aa: CASSPSDSTDEQFF
clone_size: -; d_call: -; j_call: TRBJ1-1; v_call: TRBV5-1; cdr3_nt: TGCGCCAGCAGCTCAAGGACGGGAGTCACTGAAGCTTTCTTT; cdr3_aa: CASSSRTGVTEAFF
clone_size: -; d_call: -; j_call: TRBJ2-7; v_call: TRBV7-3; cdr3_nt: TGTGCCAGCAGCTTATCCGCCAACTACGAGCAGTACTTC; cdr3_aa: CASSLSANYEQYF